The 7 T cell receptor beta chains listed next were all sequenced from one sample in a study of shared clonotypes between healthy human individuals. Libraries were prepared by immunoSEQ multiplex PCR; TCRdb keeps only in-frame clonotypes and omits some of them. Of roughly 520,000 clones in the sample, approximately 95% are singletons; the top ten hold around 0.067%. Sequences were obtained from naive CD4+ T cells sorted from blood. The subset here: CD45RA+ positively selected. The receptors were sampled from a woman aged 30 to 39 in good health.

The chain combines TRBV5-1 with TRBJ2-7; TRBD1 is a possible D gene (6 bases). V was trimmed by 4 bases and J by 0 bases, leaving 14 bases between them. Germline loops: CDR1 SGHRS, CDR2 YFSETQ. The CDR3 runs to 15 residues. The CDR3, as DNA: TGCGCCAGCAGCCTACTCGGACAGTCCTCCTACGAGCAGTACTTC. Its translation: CASSLLGQSSYEQYF.

The gene calls are TRBV28 and TRBJ1-3; unclear D gene. This CDR3 region has 13 residues. The V and J ends lost 6 bases and 9 bases respectively, with 15 bases between them. Germline lookup yields CDR1 MDHEN and CDR2 SYDVKM. The CDR3 sequence: CASSPGSLRTIYF. The CDR3 DNA is TGTGCCAGCAGCCCCGGGTCGCTTCGCACCATATATTTT.

The chain couples TRBV10-2 to TRBJ2-7; weak D call: TRBD2 (7 bases). The CDR3 runs to 12 residues. In germline, CDR1 is WSHSY, CDR2 SAAADI. The ends were cut back, 6 bases at V and 6 bases at J, with 12 bases in the middle. Here the CDR3 reads CASRPGGGEQYF. The CDR3 DNA follows: TGCGCCAGCAGGCCGGGGGGCGGCGAGCAGTACTTC.

About this clone itself: A read error may account for a junction end that differs from germline. Other DNA sequences within the sample encode an identical CDR3. V is TRBV18 and J is TRBJ2-3; D unresolved. This CDR3 is built from 13 residues. Germline V CDR1 and CDR2: KGHSH, LQKENI. CDR3 sequence: CASSPQGTDTQYF. The CDR3 region has the DNA TGTGCCAGCTCACCACAGGGCACGGATACGCAGTATTTT.

The chain joins TRBV28 to TRBJ1-1; the match to TRBD1 covers 9 bases. CDR3 length: 17 amino acids. CDR1 and CDR2 (germline): MDHEN, SYDVKM. The junction had 10 bases not matched to a gene; V was cut back by 5 bases and J by 0 bases. CDR3 residues: CASSVLGQGVMNTEAFF. Written as DNA, the CDR3 is TGTGCCAGCAGTGTACTGGGACAGGGAGTGATGAACACTGAAGCTTTCTTT.

This chain joins TRBV4-1 and TRBJ2-7; 8 bases agree with TRBD1. The CDR3 extends over 16 amino acids. V lost 0 bases and J lost 3; bases outside the gene matches: 7. Germline lookup yields CDR1 MGHRA and CDR2 YSYEKL. The CDR3 nucleotides read TGCGCCAGCAGCCAAGATCCGACAGGGGCCCGCTACGAGCAGTACTTC. Translated: CASSQDPTGARYEQYF.

The chain carries TRBV11-2 and TRBJ2-7; 11 nucleotides align to TRBD2. The CDR3 covers 15 residues. V lost 5 bases to trimming and J lost 1 base; unmatched junction nucleotides: 4. Germline V lookup: CDR1 SGHAT, CDR2 FQNNGV. The CDR3: CASSLLAGGSYEQYF. CDR3 sequence (DNA): TGTGCCAGCAGCCTGCTAGCGGGAGGTTCCTACGAGCAGTACTTC.